What follows are 21 T cell receptor beta chains derived from one specimen sequenced in a study of OX40 agonist ivuxolimab in advanced cancers. Sequencing used immunoSEQ multiplex PCR; TCRdb keeps in-frame clones, though not all of them. Of 70,000 or so clones in the sample, about nine tenths were seen once. The sample in question was CD4+ or CD8+ T cells sorted from blood, obtained in a trial of the OX40 agonist ivuxolimab. The receptors were gathered from an adult with an advanced solid tumor such as melanoma, head and neck, liver or kidney cancer.

This sequence joins TRBV18 and TRBJ2-1, with 7 bases fitting TRBD2. The CDR3 consists of 15 residues. CDR1 KGHSH and CDR2 LQKENI come from the germline V gene. The junction had 14 bases not matched to a gene; V was cut back by 8 bases and J by 7 bases. The CDR3 sequence: CASLKGGYLSNEQFF. The DNA of the CDR3 is TGTGCCAGCCTCAAGGGAGGGTACCTTTCGAATGAGCAGTTCTTC.

Here the CDR3 DNA reads TGCGCCACCACGTGGAGGGGAGAGCAAGAGACCCAGTACTTC. It yields the protein CATTWRGEQETQYF. The genes are TRBV10-2 and TRBJ2-5; a weak D match, TRBD2 (6 bases). CDR1 and CDR2 (germline): WSHSY, SAAADI. V was shortened by 10 bases and J by 2 bases, with 17 bases between the two germline ends. The CDR3 spans 14 residues.

The J gene is TRBJ1-5, the V gene TRBV5-8; TRBD1 aligns across 7 bases. The germline gives CDR1 SGHTS, CDR2 YDEGEE. This CDR3 region has 16 residues. The J segment lost 3 bases and the V segment lost 4 bases, leaving 10 bases of the junction unmatched. CDR3 amino acids: CASSPSGTEFNQPQHF. The CDR3 DNA follows: TGTGCCAGCAGCCCATCCGGGACAGAGTTCAATCAGCCCCAGCATTTT.

The V gene is TRBV5-1, the J gene TRBJ1-5, with D perhaps TRBD1 (5 bases). The V and J ends lost 5 bases and 0 bases respectively, with 12 bases between them. Per germline, CDR1 SGHRS and CDR2 YFSETQ. The CDR3 has 15 amino acids. The CDR3 coding sequence is TGCGCCAGCAGTTTTACAGGCGGTAGCAATCAGCCCCAGCATTTT. Its translation: CASSFTGGSNQPQHF.

In nucleotides, the CDR3 is TGCAGTGCTGGGACCTATGGCTACACCTTC. Its translation is CSAGTYGYTF. The rearrangement joins TRBV20-1 to TRBJ1-2, with D tentatively TRBD1 (5 bases). Germline CDR1 DFQATT, CDR2 SNEGSKA (reference sequence). Trimming took off 5 bases at V and 4 bases at J, with 5 bases between the two ends. The CDR3 spans 10 residues.

This clone was found once. The rearrangement links TRBV30 to TRBJ2-4; possibly TRBD1 for D (6 bases). The ends were cut back, 1 base at V and 11 bases at J, with 15 bases in the middle. The CDR3 is 13 residues long. From germline, CDR1 is GTSNPN and CDR2 SVGIG (reference sequence). CDR3 coding DNA: TGTGCCTGGAGTGACCGACCTGGGACATTTCAGTACTTC. Protein product: CAWSDRPGTFQYF.

The table lists this clone with a count of one. The chain joins TRBV19 to TRBJ1-2; TRBD1 matches 8 bases. Germline V gene lookup returns CDR1 LNHDA and CDR2 SQIVND (reference sequence). The CDR3 spans 16 residues. V gave up 7 bases and J gave up 2 bases; unmatched junction bases: 12. Written as DNA, the CDR3 is TGTGCCAGTACCCCCGGACAGGGAGGATCGAACTATGGCTACACCTTC. Its protein product is CASTPGQGGSNYGYTF.

The chain links TRBV27 to TRBJ2-2; possible D gene TRBD1, 7 bases. The germline V and J ends were trimmed by 4 bases and 3 bases, with 24 bases remaining between them. CDR1 and CDR2 (germline): MNHEY, SMNVEV (reference sequence). This CDR3 has 19 residues. Written as DNA, the CDR3 is TGTGCCAGCAGTTCCGGACCCGGGGCCCCAGGGGGGTACACCGGGGAGCTGTTTTTT. This gives the protein CASSSGPGAPGGYTGELFF.

This chain uses TRBV5-1 with TRBJ1-4; maybe TRBD1 (6 bases). V lost 3 bases and J 0 bases, leaving 12 bases between the germline ends. The germline gives CDR1 SGHRS, CDR2 YFSETQ. This CDR3 spans 16 amino acids. The CDR3: CASSYSGAATNEKLFF. For the CDR3, the DNA is TGCGCCAGCAGCTATTCAGGGGCCGCAACTAATGAAAAACTGTTTTTT.

Points on this clone: The same CDR3 can be traced to other DNA sequences in this sample. The chain uses TRBV7-8 and TRBJ1-5; no clear D. The CDR3 loop spans 13 amino acids. The germline V gene encodes CDR1 SGHVS and CDR2 FQNEAQ. V was pared by 0 bases and J by 7 bases, with 7 bases between. The CDR3 region has the DNA TGTGCCAGCAGCTTAGCGTTGGGGCAGCCCCAGCATTTT. Translated, it gives CASSLALGQPQHF.

This clone was counted once. The chain carries TRBV9 and TRBJ2-1, with TRBD2 matching 11 bases. The CDR3 has 17 residues. Germline V lookup: CDR1 SGDLS, CDR2 YYNGEE. The trim removed 0 bases at V and 6 bases at J, leaving 8 bases unmatched. The CDR3, as DNA: TGTGCCAGCAGCGTAGATTCTCCGACTAGCGGGGCCAATGAGCAGTTCTTC. Translation: CASSVDSPTSGANEQFF. The whole variable domain, remainder taken from reference TRBV9 and TRBJ2-1, is DSGVTQTPKHLITATGQRVTLRCSPRSGDLSVYWYQQSLDQGLQFLIQYYNGEERAKGNILERFSAQQFPDLHSELNLSSLELGDSALYFCASSVDSPTSGANEQFFGPGTRLTVL.

The rearrangement uses TRBV28 and TRBJ1-1, with a weak D call TRBD1 (6 bases). CDR1 and CDR2 from the germline V gene are MDHEN and SYDVKM. The CDR3 totals 14 residues. Trimming took off 3 bases at V and 3 bases at J, with 11 bases between the two ends. CDR3 residues: CASSLEGGYTEAFF. Written as DNA, the CDR3 is TGTGCCAGCAGTTTGGAGGGGGGGTACACTGAAGCTTTCTTT.

This clone was counted a few times. The V call is TRBV19, the J call TRBJ2-2; D may be TRBD1 or TRBD2 (6 bases each). Trimming cost V 6 bases and J 4 bases, with 18 bases left between them. Germline CDR1 is LNHDA and CDR2 is SQIVND (reference sequence). The CDR3 consists of 16 residues. The CDR3 here is CASRPEEGGRTGELFF. In DNA, the CDR3 is TGTGCCAGTAGACCAGAGGAGGGGGGTCGCACCGGGGAGCTGTTTTTT.

The rearrangement uses TRBV7-2 and TRBJ2-7, with D unresolved. The CDR3 runs to 12 residues. Per the germline V gene, CDR1 is SGHTA and CDR2 is FQGNSA. The ends were cut back, 5 bases at V and 2 bases at J, with 7 bases in the middle. The CDR3 sequence is CASSANPYEQYF. CDR3 nucleotides: TGTGCCAGCAGCGCGAACCCCTACGAGCAGTACTTC.

V gene TRBV30 combines with J gene TRBJ2-1; D assignment may be TRBD1 or TRBD2 (5 bases each). CDR1 is GTSNPN and CDR2 is SVGIG in the germline V gene (reference sequence). This CDR3 region has 14 residues. Trimming took off 5 bases at V and 0 bases at J, with 11 bases between the two ends. In DNA form, the CDR3 reads TGTGCCTGGGGGGGTACGAGCTCCTACAATGAGCAGTTCTTC. Translating gives CAWGGTSSYNEQFF.

The V gene is TRBV19, the J gene TRBJ2-7, with 7 bases fitting TRBD1. The germline V gene has CDR1 LNHDA and CDR2 SQIVND (reference sequence). The J segment lost 2 bases and the V segment lost 1 base, leaving 5 bases of the junction unmatched. The CDR3 is 15 residues long. As DNA, the CDR3 is TGTGCCAGTAGTATAGGTCAGCAGGGGGCCTACGAGCAGTACTTC. Protein: CASSIGQQGAYEQYF.

This clone was recorded once. This sequence joins TRBV2 and TRBJ1-2; possibly TRBD1 for D (6 bases). V was pared by 6 bases and J by 4 bases, with 15 bases between. The germline V gene encodes CDR1 SNHLY and CDR2 FYNNEI. The CDR3 contains 14 residues. DNA of the CDR3: TGTGCCAGCAGCCCGGAGACAGGTAGCTATGGCTACACCTTC. It translates to CASSPETGSYGYTF.

The chain joins TRBV7-8 to TRBJ1-6, with D possibly matching TRBD1 (5 bases). The CDR3 has 14 residues. Germline values: CDR1 SGHVS, CDR2 FQNEAQ. V was shortened by 5 bases and J by 11 bases, with 16 bases between the two germline ends. CDR3 region: CASSARDEGAPLHF. The CDR3 DNA reads TGTGCCAGCAGCGCCCGGGACGAAGGAGCACCCCTCCACTTT. Together with reference TRBV7-8 and TRBJ1-6, the CDR3 gives the full variable domain: GAGVSQSPRYKVAKRGQDVALRCDPISGHVSLFWYQQALGQGPEFLTYFQNEAQLDKSGLPSDRFFAERPEGSVSTLKIQRTQQEDSAVYLCASSARDEGAPLHFGNGTRLTVT.

V usage is TRBV7-2 and J usage is TRBJ1-2; a weak D match, TRBD1 (6 bases). Trimming removed 1 base from V and 5 bases from J, with 11 bases in between. The CDR3 loop spans 14 amino acids. Germline V lookup: CDR1 SGHTA, CDR2 FQGNSA. DNA for the CDR3: TGTGCCAGCAGCTTAGATCGGACAGAGTATGGCTACACCTTC. Translating it yields CASSLDRTEYGYTF.

V and J are TRBV7-8 and TRBJ2-7; D uncertain. From germline, CDR1 is SGHVS and CDR2 FQNEAQ. Trimming pared 5 bases from V and 4 bases from J, leaving 12 bases between. The length of the CDR3 is 13 residues. CDR3 loop: CASSPTIMYEQYF. Written as DNA, the CDR3 is TGTGCCAGCAGCCCGACGATTATGTACGAGCAGTACTTC.

The chain employs TRBV5-1 and TRBJ2-3; TRBD2 matches at 8 bases. The J segment lost 5 bases and the V segment lost 0 bases, leaving 5 bases of the junction unmatched. Per germline, CDR1 SGHRS and CDR2 YFSETQ. The CDR3 loop spans 15 amino acids. CDR3 bases: TGCGCCAGCAGCTTGGAATTTGCGGGGGGAGATACGCAGTATTTT. Residues: CASSLEFAGGDTQYF.